What follows describes a single TCR beta chain. Its specific antigen is unknown. No quality values exist for individual bases; no much larger clone is one base distant. The method was the immunoSEQ multiplex PCR assay. The multiplex PCR relied on a mix of 60 forward primers for TCR Vbeta segments and 13 reverse primers for TCR Jbeta segments. The CDR3 region of rearranged TCR beta genes was amplified from genomic DNA with a multiplex PCR assay. On the Illumina HiSeq System, the amplified TCR beta libraries were sequenced as 87-base-pair reads. From the authors' description of their analysis: A later analysis counted about 80 million unique TCR beta chains across the 550 to 700 repertoires, and roughly 11 million of these chains were shared by at least two donors. Raw reads were error-corrected and collapsed into unique sequences by a nearest-neighbor algorithm in which closely related sequences were merged to remove PCR and sequencing errors. To assign V, D and J gene segments, CDR3 sequences were aligned to IMGT reference sequences. Each retained sequence needed at least a six-nucleotide match to both a V gene segment and a J gene segment. Rearrangements were classified as productive when the CDR3 lacked stop codons and remained in frame with V and J, and all other rearrangements were classified as non-productive. Following IMGT convention, CDR3 was defined as the stretch from the second conserved V-encoded cysteine up to the conserved J-encoded phenylalanine. In an earlier analysis of around 600 of the donors, sequences lacking an unambiguous match to a single V gene segment were excluded. In an earlier analysis of roughly 600 of the donors, a V segment was called functional when productive rearrangements were above 56.7%, and segregating when the standard deviation between donors exceeded 5%. A statistical classification framework was built to diagnose cytomegalovirus status from the catalog of TCR beta chain sequences. V and J gene assignment, in a later analysis, came from comparing TCR nucleotide sequences with IMGT/GENE-DB human TR gene sequences. A later analysis assigned CDR3 sequences and most-parsimonious VDJ recombination scenarios with the TCRdist pipeline. In a later analysis, each TCR beta chain was defined by its CDR3 amino acid sequence together with its V-gene family, and reads lacking a unique V-gene family were excluded. To address suspected cross-contamination and a sequencing artifact, a later analysis removed approximately 590 highly shared, low-generation-probability nucleotide sequences. In a later analysis, a clonal expansion index was calculated for each public chain from normalized within-repertoire ranks of inferred template counts. In a later analysis, generation probabilities were computed using a VDJ recombination model fitted to out-of-frame rearrangements, and the results were checked against IGoR. In a later analysis, hypergeometric tests were used to score TCR-TCR, TCR-HLA and TCR-CMV co-occurrence, with a repertoire-size bias correction applied to TCR pairs. False discovery rates were estimated in a later analysis by permuting HLA or CMV assignments 20 times. In a later analysis, co-occurring TCRs were grouped using DBSCAN, and TCRdist sequence similarity was added for clustering within HLA-allele-positive subsets. Repertoires with fewer than 30,000 or more than 120,000 public chains were left out of co-occurrence clustering, as were a handful of repertoires with anomalous nucleotide sharing. What TCRdb holds here is the immuneACCESS table cut down to in-frame rearrangements. Part of the clones is not present; checked against another copy, under half of the missing clones reflect an unresolved V gene, and the others are unexplained. For V, J and clone size, that table is used; D and trimming come from the DNA. The sample table holds about 98,000 clones, of which around four fifths were seen once. The biggest ten clones account for just over 2.5% of the sample.

The data belong to a study of cytomegalovirus exposure and HLA in healthy donors (dated by TCRdb to about 2017). Regarding the complete study: According to an earlier analysis of 587 of the donors, about 179 million T cells yielded approximately 120 million unique TCR beta sequences and 250 to 350 Gb of sequence data. Donor age, sex, ethnicity and CMV serostatus were compiled alongside the repertoire data. In the later analysis, no new phenotypic data were used to find candidate immune exposures; instead, reliance was placed on TCR beta sequences and their occurrence across donors. Among the roughly 430 genotyped donors, more than 70% belonged to the genetic ancestry cluster associated with self-reported Caucasian donors. To study patterns of TCR occurrence, a later analysis re-analyzed previously published TCR beta repertoires from just over 650 donors and added high-resolution HLA genotyping. To decide whether each TCR beta V gene segment behaved as functional or pseudogenic, an earlier analysis of over 500 of the donors relied on high-throughput TCR beta sequencing. The study aimed to test whether cataloging public T cell receptors could reveal signatures of past pathogen exposure. All discovery cohort repertoires had been generated on a single sequencing platform. Besides the first cohort of roughly 660 subjects, a separate validation cohort made up of 95 to 150 different subjects was used. The study used immunosequencing to profile the T cell repertoires of 666 subjects and linked those repertoires to cytomegalovirus serostatus. Around 320 gigabases of sequencing data and tens of millions of unique TCR sequences were included in an early release covering about 700 HLA-typed donors. HLA typing covered class I and class II loci at four-digit resolution. Roughly 5 DR-DQ haplotypes were handled as single units for association and clustering, since linkage in the cohort was strong. A later genetic analysis took genome-wide SNP genotypes for about 55% of the 666 donors and used that subset as a discovery cohort. Typing coverage varied by locus: 629-630 donors for A, B, C, DRB1 and DQB1; 500 to 550 for DQA1; around 570 for DPA1; fewer than 480 for DPB1. The study combined high-throughput TCR immunosequencing, statistical association of individual TCRs with disease status, and machine learning to predict cytomegalovirus infection status. Across some 400 genotyped donors of the cohort, an average of about 240,000 unique TCR beta nucleotide sequences per donor were sequenced, and around 20% of those sequences were non-productive. The paper as a whole reports these results and caveats: According to a later genetic analysis, donors in an Asian-associated ancestry cluster had fewer N-insertions in productive TCRs than the approximately 630-donor mean. The presence/absence analyses assumed that sequencing depth was roughly uniform across donors, and that assumption may not be true. In vitro tests confirmed that a few of the cytomegalovirus-associated TCR beta chains recognize cytomegalovirus antigens. In an earlier analysis of 587 of the donors, most TCR beta V segments were observed in productive rearrangements about 87% or about 30% of the time, broadly matching IMGT annotations. While some public TCRs were present in many individuals, most TCR sequences turned up only very rarely across donors. In the study, approximately 160 TCR beta chains were listed as associated with cytomegalovirus. Because counts were too low, roughly 17 rarely observed V segments, including chromosome 9 orphons, were left out of the earlier analysis of some 600 of the donors. Only TCR beta chains were sequenced in this cohort, and the absence of alpha or paired-chain data limited detectable features. Because HLA typing was missing for some donors at each locus, association tests included only the typed subset. A later analysis found that most CMV-associated TCR beta chains appeared HLA-restricted, with HLA associations seemingly driven largely by CMV exposure. A later analysis reported that several top co-occurrence clusters appeared linked to parvovirus B19, influenza, CMV and Epstein-Barr virus. The 87-base-pair reads could not distinguish some IMGT-functional V segments, including TRBV6-2 and TRBV6-3, so those segments were excluded. Linkage disequilibrium might explain the correlated functional status among segregating V segments, but an unknown experimental factor could not be ruled out. The sequencing pipeline was judged likely to have produced a cluster of highly shared sequence variants as a technical artifact. A further reported finding was that TCR beta sequences accurately predicted the HLA-A and HLA-B alleles for most subjects in the first cohort. V-gene and J-gene trimming of TCR beta chains was associated with a missense DCLRE1C variant in a later genetic analysis, and the association was replicated in an independent cohort. In both the original and validation cohorts, the classifier was reported to diagnose cytomegalovirus status with high specificity and sensitivity. When HLA alleles, especially DR and DQ, strongly co-occurred, attributing TCR associations to individual alleles was difficult. In a later analysis, the rate of TCR association differed among HLA loci, with DRB1 alleles having the most associated TCRs and HLA-C alleles having the fewest. A later analysis associated 16,951 TCR beta sequences with specific HLA alleles at a false discovery rate of 0.05. The only immune exposure information available for the cohort was CMV serostatus. Compared with equally common non-associated chains, HLA-associated TCR beta chains in a later analysis were more clonally expanded and had lower generation probabilities. The authors suggested that the approach could potentially be generalized to other disease states and immunological phenotypes.

The cohort comprised some 680 healthy bone marrow donors. All cohort members were sampled while nominally healthy, although unrecorded immune exposures were likely present. The donor was CMV seronegative and was included in the group of 352 seronegative cohort members. A peripheral blood sample was collected from each donor, and TCR beta sequencing was performed on peripheral blood mononuclear cells. The Qiagen DNeasy Blood Extraction Kit was used to extract genomic DNA from the blood cell samples. From the cysteine through the phenylalanine, the CDR3 covers 15 amino acids. This entry keeps only the CDR3 DNA: 45 bases, framed from base 1. The CDR1 and CDR2 encoded by the germline V gene are SQVTM and ANQGSEA. Compared with germline, V lacks 6 bases and J lacks 6 bases; bases without a gene match: 11.

The sequence is built from TRBV29-1 and TRBJ1-3, and 10 bases in between align with TRBD1. Sequenced material: PBMCs. This clonotype originated in a man aged 40-49 years in good health and CMV-seronegative. The nucleotide sequence reads TGCAGCGTCCAAAGTTTGGGACAGGGGTTAAACACCATATATTTT. Translated, this gives CSVQSLGQGLNTIYF.